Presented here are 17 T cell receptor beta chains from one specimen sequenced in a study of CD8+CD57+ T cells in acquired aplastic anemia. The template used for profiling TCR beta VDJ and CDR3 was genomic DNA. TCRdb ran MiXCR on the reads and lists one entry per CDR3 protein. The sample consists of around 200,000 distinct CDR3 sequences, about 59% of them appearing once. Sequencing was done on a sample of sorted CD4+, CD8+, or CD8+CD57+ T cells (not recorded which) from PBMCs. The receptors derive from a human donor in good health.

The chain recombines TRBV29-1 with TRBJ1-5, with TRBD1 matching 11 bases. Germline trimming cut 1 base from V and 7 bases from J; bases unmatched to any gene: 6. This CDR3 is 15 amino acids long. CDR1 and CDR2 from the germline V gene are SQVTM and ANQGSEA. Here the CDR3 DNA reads TGCAGCGTTGAAGTTGGACAGGGGGCTGGGCAGCCCCAGCATTTT. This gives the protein CSVEVGQGAGQPQHF.

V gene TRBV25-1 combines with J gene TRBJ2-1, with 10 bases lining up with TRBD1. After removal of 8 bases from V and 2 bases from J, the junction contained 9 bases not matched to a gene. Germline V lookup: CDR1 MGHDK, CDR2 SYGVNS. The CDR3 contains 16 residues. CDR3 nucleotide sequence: TGTGCCAGCCTTCCCCGGGGGACAGGGGCCTACAATGAGCAGTTCTTC. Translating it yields CASLPRGTGAYNEQFF.

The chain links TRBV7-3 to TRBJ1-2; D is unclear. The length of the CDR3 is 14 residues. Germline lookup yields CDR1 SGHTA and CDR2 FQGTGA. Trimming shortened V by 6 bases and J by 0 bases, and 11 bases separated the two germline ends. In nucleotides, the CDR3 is TGTGCCAGCAGATTAGGAGTGGCTAACTATGGCTACACCTTC. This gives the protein CASRLGVANYGYTF.

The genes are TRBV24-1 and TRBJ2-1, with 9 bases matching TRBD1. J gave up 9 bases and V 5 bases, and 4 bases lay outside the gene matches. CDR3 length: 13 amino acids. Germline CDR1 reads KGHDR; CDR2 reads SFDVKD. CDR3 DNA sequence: TGTGCCACCAGTGCTCAGGACAGGGGTGAGCAGTTCTTC. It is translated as CATSAQDRGEQFF.

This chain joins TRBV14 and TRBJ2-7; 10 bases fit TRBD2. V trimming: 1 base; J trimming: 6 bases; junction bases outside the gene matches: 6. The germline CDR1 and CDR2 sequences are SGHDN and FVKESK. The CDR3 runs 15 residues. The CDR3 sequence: CASSQAASGRTEQYF. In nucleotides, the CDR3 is TGTGCCAGCAGCCAAGCAGCTAGCGGGAGAACCGAGCAGTACTTC.

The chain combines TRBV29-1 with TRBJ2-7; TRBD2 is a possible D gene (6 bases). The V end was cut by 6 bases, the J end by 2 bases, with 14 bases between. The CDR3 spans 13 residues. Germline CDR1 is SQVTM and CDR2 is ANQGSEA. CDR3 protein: CSVGVGGTYEQYF. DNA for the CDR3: TGCAGCGTCGGGGTGGGGGGAACCTACGAGCAGTACTTC.

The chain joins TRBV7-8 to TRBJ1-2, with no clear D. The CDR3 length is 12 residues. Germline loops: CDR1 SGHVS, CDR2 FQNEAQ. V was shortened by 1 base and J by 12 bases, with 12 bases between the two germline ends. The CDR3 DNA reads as TGTGCCAGCAGCTTAGTAGGGCCATGGAACACCTTC. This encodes CASSLVGPWNTF.

CDR3: CASSLEYFSVDEQFF. In DNA form, the CDR3 reads TGTGCCAGCAGCTTAGAATATTTCAGCGTCGATGAGCAGTTCTTC. The chain recombines TRBV7-2 with TRBJ2-1; D not resolved. Germline lookup yields CDR1 SGHTA and CDR2 FQGNSA. This CDR3 has 15 amino acids. V dropped 1 base and J dropped 8 bases, with 15 bases sitting between them.

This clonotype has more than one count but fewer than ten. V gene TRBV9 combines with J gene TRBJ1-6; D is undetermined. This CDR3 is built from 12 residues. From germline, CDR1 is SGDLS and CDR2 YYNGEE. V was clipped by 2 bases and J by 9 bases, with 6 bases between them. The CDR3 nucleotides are TGTGCCAGCAGCGTTTCCGGTTCACCCCTCCACTTT. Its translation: CASSVSGSPLHF.

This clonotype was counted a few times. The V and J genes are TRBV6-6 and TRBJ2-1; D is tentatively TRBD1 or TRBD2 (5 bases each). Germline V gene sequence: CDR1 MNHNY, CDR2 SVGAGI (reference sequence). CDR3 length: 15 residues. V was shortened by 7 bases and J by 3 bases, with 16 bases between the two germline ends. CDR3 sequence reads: CASTTGTPSYNEQFF. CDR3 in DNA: TGTGCCAGCACAACCGGGACCCCGAGCTACAATGAGCAGTTCTTC.

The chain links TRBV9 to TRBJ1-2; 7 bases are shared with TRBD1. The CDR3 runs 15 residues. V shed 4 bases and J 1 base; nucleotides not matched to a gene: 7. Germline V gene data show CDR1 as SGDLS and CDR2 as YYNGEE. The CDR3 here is CASSPHRGSNYGYTF. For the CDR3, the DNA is TGTGCCAGCAGCCCCCACAGGGGTAGTAACTATGGCTACACCTTC.

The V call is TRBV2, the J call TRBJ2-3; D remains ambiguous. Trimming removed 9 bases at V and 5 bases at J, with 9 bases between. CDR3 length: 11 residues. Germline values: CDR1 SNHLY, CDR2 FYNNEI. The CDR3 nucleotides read TGTGCCAGAAACACGCGAGATACGCAGTATTTT. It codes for CARNTRDTQYF.

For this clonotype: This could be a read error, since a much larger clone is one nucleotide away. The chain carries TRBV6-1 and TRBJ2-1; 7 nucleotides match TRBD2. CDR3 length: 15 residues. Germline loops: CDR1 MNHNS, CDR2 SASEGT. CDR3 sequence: CASSEGGSSYNEQLF. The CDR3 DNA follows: TGTGCCAGCAGTGAAGGCGGGAGCTCCTACAATGAGCAGCTCTTC.

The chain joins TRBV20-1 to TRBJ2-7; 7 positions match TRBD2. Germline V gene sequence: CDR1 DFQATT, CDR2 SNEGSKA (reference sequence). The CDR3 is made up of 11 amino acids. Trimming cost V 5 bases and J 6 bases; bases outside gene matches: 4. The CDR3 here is CSAGLVSEQYF. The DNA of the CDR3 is TGCAGTGCTGGACTAGTGAGCGAGCAGTACTTC.

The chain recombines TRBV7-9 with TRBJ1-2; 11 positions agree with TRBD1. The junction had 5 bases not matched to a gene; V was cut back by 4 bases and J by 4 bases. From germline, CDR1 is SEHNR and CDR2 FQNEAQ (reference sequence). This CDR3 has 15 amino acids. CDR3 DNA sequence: TGTGCCAGCAGCTCCGGACAGGGGGCCTCCTATGGCTACACCTTC. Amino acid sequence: CASSSGQGASYGYTF.

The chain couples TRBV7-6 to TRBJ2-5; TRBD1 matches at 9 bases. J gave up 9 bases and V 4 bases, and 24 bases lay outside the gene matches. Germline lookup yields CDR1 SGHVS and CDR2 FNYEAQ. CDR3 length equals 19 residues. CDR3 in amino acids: CASSSHSGTGSAAVSAQYF. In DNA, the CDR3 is TGTGCCAGCAGCTCCCACTCCGGGACAGGGAGCGCCGCGGTATCGGCCCAGTACTTC.

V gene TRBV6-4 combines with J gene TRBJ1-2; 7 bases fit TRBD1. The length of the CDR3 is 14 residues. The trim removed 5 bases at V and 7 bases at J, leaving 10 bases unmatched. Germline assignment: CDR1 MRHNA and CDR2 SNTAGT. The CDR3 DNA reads TGTGCCAGCAGTCGCCCCGGGACAGCTTCTGGCTACACCTTC. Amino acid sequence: CASSRPGTASGYTF.